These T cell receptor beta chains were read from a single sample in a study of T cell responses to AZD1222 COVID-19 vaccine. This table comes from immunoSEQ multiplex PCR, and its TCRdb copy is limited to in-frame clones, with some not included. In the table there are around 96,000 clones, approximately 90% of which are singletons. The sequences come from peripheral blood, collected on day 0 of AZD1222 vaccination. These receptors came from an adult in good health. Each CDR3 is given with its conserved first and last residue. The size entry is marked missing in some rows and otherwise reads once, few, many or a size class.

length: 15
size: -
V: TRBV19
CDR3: CASSTLKRTGYEQYF

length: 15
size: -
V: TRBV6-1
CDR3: CASSEIRQTSNIQYF

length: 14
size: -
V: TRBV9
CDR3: CASSVSDRGLTQYF

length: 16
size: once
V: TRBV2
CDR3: CASSELPAGQGRKLFF

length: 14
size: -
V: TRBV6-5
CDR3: CATTSLRGTTEAFF

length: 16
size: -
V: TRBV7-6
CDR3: CASSLGPYRSGDTIYF

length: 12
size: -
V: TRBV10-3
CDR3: CAISEVRGGYTF

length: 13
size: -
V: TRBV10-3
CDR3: CAISDRVGYGYTF

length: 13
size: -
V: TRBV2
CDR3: CASKNDGTTEAFF

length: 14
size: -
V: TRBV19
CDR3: CASSAGTSGYGYTF

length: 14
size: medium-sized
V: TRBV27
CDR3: CATSSWTGPYEQYF

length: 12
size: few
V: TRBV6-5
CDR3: CASSLAGGTQYF

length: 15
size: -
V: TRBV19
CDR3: CASSSGLLLNQPQHF

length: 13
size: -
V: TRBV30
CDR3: CAWNSVGGNTIYF

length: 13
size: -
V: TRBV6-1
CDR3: CASSEFPGREQYF

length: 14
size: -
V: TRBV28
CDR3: CASTNQGAVYGYTF

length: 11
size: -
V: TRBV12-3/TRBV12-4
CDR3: CASSLGPEAFF

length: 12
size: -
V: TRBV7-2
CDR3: CASSLASYEQFF

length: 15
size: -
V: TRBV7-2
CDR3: CASSSSPGSHQPQHF

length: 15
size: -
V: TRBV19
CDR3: CASSIYGTSGGELFF